The entry below describes one T cell receptor beta chain. The data originate from a study of human T cells and chemical hapten exposure. TCRdb passed the RACE reads through MiXCR, listing each CDR3 protein once. There are more than 250,000 distinct CDR3 sequences in the sample; approximately 7.5% occur only once, and more than 0.95% lies in the top ten. Germline lookup yields CDR1 MDHEN and CDR2 SYDVKM. V was trimmed by 2 bases and J by 2 bases, leaving 12 bases between them. The CDR3 is made up of 15 amino acids. This sample's time point: pre-sensitization, week 0. Treatment in this sample: therapeutic diphenylcyclopropenone sensitization with weekly scalp DPC.

The genes are TRBV28 and TRBJ1-2; D ambiguous. This specimen consisted of whole blood, obtained in connection with sensitization to the hapten diphenylcyclopropenone (DPC). The TCR was taken from a young man with alopecia areata. Some clones in this sample may be carry-over from other donors' samples. The DNA for the CDR3 is TGTGCCAGCAGTTTAGGGGAGAGGTGGAACTATGGCTACACCTTC. Encoded protein: CASSLGERWNYGYTF.